Detailed here is one T cell receptor beta chain. Its antigen is undetermined. Libraries were prepared by immunoSEQ multiplex PCR; TCRdb keeps only in-frame clonotypes and omits some of them. This sample carries about 58,000 clones, under 95% of them seen once, and the ten largest clones take approximately 1%. Germline CDR1 SGHNT, CDR2 YENEEA. The CDR3 loop spans 18 amino acids. Losses at the gene ends were 5 bases for V and 0 bases for J; bases not matched to a gene: 5. The sample comes from a study of cytomegalovirus exposure and HLA in healthy donors. General observations from the study: Rarity marked most TCR sequences, yet some public TCRs occurred in many donors. Reports showed the classifier diagnosing cytomegalovirus status with high specificity and sensitivity. The study labeled 164 TCR beta chains cytomegalovirus-associated.

The sequence was obtained from a man younger than 35 in good health and CMV-seronegative. Sequencing input: PBMCs. The chain combines TRBV11-3 with TRBJ2-2; TRBD2 aligns across 14 bases. For the CDR3, the DNA is TGTGCCAGCAGCATACGACTAGCGGGAGGGCCGAACACCGGGGAGCTGTTTTTT. It yields the protein CASSIRLAGGPNTGELFF.